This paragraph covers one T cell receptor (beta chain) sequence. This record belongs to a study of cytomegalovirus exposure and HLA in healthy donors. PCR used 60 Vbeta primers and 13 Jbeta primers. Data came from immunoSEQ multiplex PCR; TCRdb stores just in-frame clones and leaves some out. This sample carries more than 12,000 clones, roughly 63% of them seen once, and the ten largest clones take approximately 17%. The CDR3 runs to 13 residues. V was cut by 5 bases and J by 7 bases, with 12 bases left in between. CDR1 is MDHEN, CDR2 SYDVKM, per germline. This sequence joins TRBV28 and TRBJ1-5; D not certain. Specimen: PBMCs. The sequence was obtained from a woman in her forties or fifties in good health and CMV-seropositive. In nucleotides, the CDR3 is TGTGCCAGCAGTCCGTCCGGGAGGCAGCCCCAGCATTTT. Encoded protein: CASSPSGRQPQHF.